Following are 20 T cell receptor beta chains from one sample sequenced in a study of CD8 T cells in ankylosing spondylitis. TCRdb recomputed calls from the 5' RACE reads with MiXCR, one row per CDR3 protein. This sample carries roughly 120,000 distinct CDR3 sequences, roughly an eighth of them seen once, and the ten largest clones take almost 3%. The material sequenced was blood, either unsorted or a sorted T cell fraction (not recorded which). The receptor source for this set is a female donor with ankylosing spondylitis or in good health (not recorded which).

CDR3 sequence (DNA): TGTGCCAGTAGTCCGACAGCCTTCTATGGCTACACCTTC. Residues: CASSPTAFYGYTF. The chain joins TRBV19 to TRBJ1-2, with TRBD1 as a possible D gene (5 bases). With 5 bases removed from V and 4 bases from J, the gap between germline ends came to 11 bases. Germline lookup yields CDR1 LNHDA and CDR2 SQIVND (reference sequence). This CDR3 has 13 amino acids.

The rearrangement uses TRBV6-1 and TRBJ2-3; 9 nucleotides match TRBD2. The germline CDR1 and CDR2 sequences are MNHNS and SASEGT. The CDR3 covers 15 residues. Trimming removed 5 bases from V and 5 bases from J; junction bases left unmatched: 8. This chain's CDR3 is CASSPGAGGRDTQYF. CDR3 DNA sequence: TGTGCCAGCAGTCCTGGGGCGGGGGGGCGAGATACGCAGTATTTT.

This clonotype was detected a few times. This chain uses TRBV29-1 with TRBJ1-1; TRBD1 matches at 9 bases. Germline CDR1 reads SQVTM; CDR2 reads ANQGSEA. V lost 7 bases, J lost 1 base, and 13 bases stayed unmatched. CDR3 length: 16 residues. This CDR3 is CSAPGQGRAGNTEAFF. Written as DNA, the CDR3 is TGCAGCGCCCCGGGACAGGGAAGAGCAGGGAACACTGAAGCTTTCTTT.

The sample holds many counts of this clonotype. V usage is TRBV12-3 or TRBV12-4 and J usage is TRBJ1-5; D remains ambiguous. V shed 6 bases and J shed 0 bases, with 6 bases lying between them. The CDR3 covers 13 residues. The CDR3 here is CASRSNSNQPQHF. DNA for the CDR3: TGTGCCAGCAGGAGTAATAGCAATCAGCCCCAGCATTTT.

CDR3 protein: CASRLTDTGELFF. The CDR3 bases are TGTGCCAGCAGACTTACGGACACCGGGGAGCTGTTTTTT. The chain joins TRBV7-9 to TRBJ2-2; D is undetermined. This CDR3 has 13 amino acids. Trimming took off 6 bases at V and 3 bases at J, with 8 bases between the two ends. Germline CDR1 reads SEHNR; CDR2 reads FQNEAQ (reference sequence).

This clonotype has a count of ten or more. This sequence joins TRBV3-1 and TRBJ1-2; D is uncertain. V lost 1 base and J lost 4, with 10 bases in between. Looked up from germline, CDR1 is LGHDT and CDR2 is YNNKEL (reference sequence). CDR3 length equals 14 residues. The CDR3 reads CASSQGVRGYGYTF. DNA of the CDR3: TGTGCCAGCAGCCAAGGCGTCAGAGGCTATGGCTACACCTTC. Full variable domain (remainder filled in from reference TRBV3-1 and TRBJ1-2): DTAVSQTPKYLVTQMGNDKSIKCEQNLGHDTMYWYKQDSKKFLKIMFSYNNKELIINETVPNRFSPKSPDKAHLNLHINSLELGDSAVYFCASSQGVRGYGYTFGSGTRLTVV.

This clonotype was found many times. The chain recombines TRBV5-1 with TRBJ2-1; TRBD2 agrees at 13 bases. The CDR3 is 15 amino acids. After removal of 4 bases from V and 5 bases from J, the junction contained 3 bases not matched to a gene. The V gene's germline CDR1 is SGHRS and CDR2 YFSETQ. As DNA, the CDR3 is TGCGCCAGCAGCAGGGGACTAGCGGGAAACAATGAGCAGTTCTTC. Protein product: CASSRGLAGNNEQFF.

This clonotype appeared a few times. This rearrangement joins TRBV6-5 to TRBJ2-6, with D uncertain. Trimming took 10 bases from V and 0 from J, leaving 7 bases between them. The germline V gene encodes CDR1 MNHEY and CDR2 SVGAGI. CDR3 length equals 13 residues. The CDR3 spells CATEYSGANVLTF. CDR3 sequence (DNA): TGTGCCACCGAGTACTCTGGGGCCAACGTCCTGACTTTC.

This clonotype was detected many times. V is TRBV29-1 and J is TRBJ1-3, with D tentatively TRBD1 (5 bases). The CDR3 loop spans 13 amino acids. From germline, CDR1 is SQVTM and CDR2 ANQGSEA. The CDR3 coding sequence is TGCAGTGCACTTGGGGCGAGTGGAAACACCATATATTTT. This encodes CSALGASGNTIYF.

This clonotype has more than one count but fewer than ten. The rearrangement links TRBV27 to TRBJ2-2; 9 positions agree with TRBD2. With 3 bases clipped from V and 4 bases from J, the junction kept 6 bases outside the gene matches. This CDR3 spans 16 amino acids. Germline CDR1 is MNHEY and CDR2 is SMNVEV (reference sequence). The CDR3 DNA is TGTGCCAGCAGTTTCGGGCGGGAGGGAATCACCGGGGAGCTGTTTTTT. Translation gives CASSFGREGITGELFF.

The sample holds many counts of this clonotype. The chain joins TRBV9 to TRBJ2-3; D may be TRBD1 (6 bases). Germline CDR1 SGDLS, CDR2 YYNGEE. The V end was cut by 4 bases, the J end by 4 bases, with 16 bases between. The CDR3 totals 15 residues. The CDR3 protein is CASSPGSQGSDTQYF. CDR3 nucleotide sequence: TGTGCCAGCAGCCCGGGATCACAGGGATCAGATACGCAGTATTTT.

This chain uses TRBV7-3 with TRBJ2-2, with 8 bases fitting TRBD2. Germline assignment: CDR1 SGHTA and CDR2 FQGTGA. CDR3 size: 16 residues. The junction had 5 bases not matched to a gene; V was cut back by 2 bases and J by 3 bases. The CDR3 loop reads CASSLRLALDTGELFF. CDR3 DNA: TGTGCCAGCAGCTTACGACTAGCGCTGGACACCGGGGAGCTGTTTTTT.

This clonotype came up many times. The rearrangement uses TRBV12-3 or TRBV12-4 and TRBJ1-1; 9 bases line up with TRBD1. CDR3 length: 15 amino acids. Unmatched junction bases numbered 4, after V lost 4 bases and J lost 1 base. The CDR3 region has the DNA TGTGCCAGCAGTTCCCGGACAGGGGAGAACACTGAAGCTTTCTTT. It translates to CASSSRTGENTEAFF.

To note about this clonotype: The junction shows a germline mismatch at one end, possibly a read error. The CDR3 DNA reads TGTGCTAGCAGCCCCGTGCGCAGCACAGATACGCAGTATTTT. Its translation is CASSPVRSTDTQYF. The chain carries TRBV7-7 and TRBJ2-3; D is ambiguous. CDR3 length: 14 residues. Germline V CDR1 and CDR2: SSHAT, FNYEAQ (reference sequence).

This clonotype was seen at least ten times. This chain connects TRBV5-5 to TRBJ1-1; D might be TRBD1 (5 bases). CDR3 size: 15 residues. The V gene's germline CDR1 is SGHKS and CDR2 YYEKEE (reference sequence). V lost 1 base and J lost 5, with 15 bases in between. The chain's CDR3 is CASSLFHGGRTEAFF. For the CDR3, the DNA is TGTGCCAGCAGCTTGTTTCATGGGGGGAGGACTGAAGCTTTCTTT.

A few counts support this clonotype. V gene TRBV7-3 combines with J gene TRBJ2-3; the D is unclear. Germline CDR1 reads SGHTA; CDR2 reads FQGTGA. The V gene lost 5 bases and the J gene lost 6 bases, with 12 bases spanning the gap. The CDR3 sequence is 13 residues long. As DNA, the CDR3 is TGTGCCAGCAGCCTGAGACGTGGGGATACGCAGTATTTT. Translating it yields CASSLRRGDTQYF.

This clonotype was seen more than once but under ten times. As DNA, the CDR3 is TGTGCCAGCAGCCCAATCGACAGGGGATCCCACGAGCAGTACTTC. It translates to CASSPIDRGSHEQYF. V gene TRBV27 combines with J gene TRBJ2-7, with 8 bases fitting TRBD1. J gave up 5 bases and V 6 bases, and 12 bases lay outside the gene matches. The CDR3 is made up of 15 amino acids. From germline, CDR1 is MNHEY and CDR2 SMNVEV (reference sequence).

This clonotype was counted only a few times. The chain recombines TRBV3-1 with TRBJ2-1; TRBD1 might be the D (6 bases). Germline V CDR1 and CDR2: LGHDT, YNNKEL (reference sequence). The CDR3 has 14 residues. Trimming shortened V by 3 bases and J by 4 bases, and 10 bases separated the two germline ends. The CDR3 DNA sequence: TGTGCCAGCAGCCAGGCGCAGGGGTACAATGAGCAGTTCTTC. Protein: CASSQAQGYNEQFF.

There are many counts of this clonotype. This sequence joins TRBV3-1 and TRBJ2-7; the D is unclear. Germline V gives CDR1 LGHDT, CDR2 YNNKEL (reference sequence). CDR3 length equals 14 residues. Trimming shortened V by 2 bases and J by 6 bases, and 14 bases separated the two germline ends. For the CDR3, the DNA is TGTGCCAGCAGCCAATATACAGTTTATTCCGAGCAGTACTTC. Amino acid sequence: CASSQYTVYSEQYF.

This clonotype occurred a few times. Mismatch with germline at one junction end may stem from a read error. The chain combines TRBV7-7 with TRBJ2-5; 10 bases fit TRBD2. This CDR3 comprises 18 residues. Germline V gene data show CDR1 as SSHAT and CDR2 as FNYEAQ (reference sequence). The CDR3 protein is CASSLLPSGRRGQETQYF. The CDR3 coding sequence is TGTGCTAGCAGCTTACTCCCTAGCGGGAGAAGGGGTCAAGAGACCCAGTACTTC. The complete variable domain, with remaining parts taken from reference TRBV7-7 and TRBJ2-5, reads GAGVSQSPRYKVTKRGQDVTLRCDPISSHATLYWYQQALGQGPEFLTYFNYEAQPDKSGLPSDRFSAERPEGSISTLTIQRTEQRDSAMYRCASSLLPSGRRGQETQYFGPGTRLLVL.